This is a list of T cell receptor beta chains from one sample in a study of OX40 agonist ivuxolimab in advanced cancers. The method was immunoSEQ multiplex PCR; TCRdb's version includes in-frame clones alone and lacks a portion of them. The sample has some 68,000 clones; 86% are singletons. The material sequenced was CD4+ or CD8+ T cells sorted from blood, taken in a trial of the OX40 agonist ivuxolimab. The receptors originated from an adult with an advanced solid tumor such as melanoma, head and neck, liver or kidney cancer. Both conserved end residues are part of each CDR3. The order of the fields is D gene, V gene, CDR3 protein. D genes are given only for firm matches.

TRBD2 | TRBV7-9 | CASSSSGANTGELFF
TRBD2 | TRBV7-2 | CASSLGLAVAYEQYF
TRBD1 | TRBV7-9 | CASSLDRGSEKLFF
NA | TRBV6-1 | CASRMGDRPYEQYF
NA | TRBV7-2 | CASSSSASSASYEQYF
TRBD2 | TRBV7-2 | CASSPWGGEQYF
TRBD1 | TRBV28 | CASSTGVDRPQHF
TRBD2 | TRBV30 | CAWSTTGTSGYEQYF
TRBD2 | TRBV9 | CASSPGTRGEETQYF
TRBD2 | TRBV11-3 | CASSLLAGGYNEQFF
NA | TRBV18 | CASSPPFPAETQYF
TRBD1 | TRBV7-9 | CASRSRDRGYNEQFF
NA | TRBV9 | CASSAIDSGNTIYF
TRBD1 | TRBV4-3 | CASSQDLGRGETQYF